This is a list of T cell receptor beta chains from one sample in a study of shared clonotypes between healthy human individuals. Clones were read by immunoSEQ multiplex PCR, and TCRdb kept only the in-frame ones, dropping some. Of about a million clones in the sample, around 75% were seen once. Sequenced material: memory CD4+ T cells sorted from blood. Source of these receptors: a young man in good health. Both conserved end residues are part of each CDR3. D genes are given only for firm matches. Size tells how often a clone was seen (once, few, many) or the class of an expanded clone, and some rows leave it out.

J,D,V,size,DNA,CDR3
TRBJ2-3,.,TRBV9,many,TGTGCCAGCAGCGTAGTTCAGGAGAGAAGTACGCAGTATTTT,CASSVVQERSTQYF
TRBJ2-7,.,TRBV5-1,few,TGCGCCAGCGGTCCATCGGGCGAACCCTACGAGCAGTACTTC,CASGPSGEPYEQYF
TRBJ2-3,TRBD2,TRBV6-5,.,TGTGCCAGCAGATTTAGCGGGGGGGAGTCAGATACGCAGTATTTT,CASRFSGGESDTQYF
TRBJ2-2,.,TRBV2,many,TGTGCCAGCTTGAGGGATAGCACCGGGGAGCTGTTTTTT,CASLRDSTGELFF
TRBJ2-7,.,TRBV2,.,TGTGCCAGCAGTCCAAATTACGAGCAGTACTTC,CASSPNYEQYF
TRBJ2-7,.,TRBV29-1,.,TGCAGCGCCACAGGAGGCTACCCCTACGAGCAGTACTTC,CSATGGYPYEQYF
TRBJ2-6,.,TRBV18,.,TGTGCCAGCTCACCACCCAACTCTGGGGCCAACGTCCTGACTTTC,CASSPPNSGANVLTF
TRBJ2-7,.,TRBV7-9,.,TGTGCCAGCAGCTCCCATTCGGGACTTGACTACGAGCAGTACTTC,CASSSHSGLDYEQYF
TRBJ2-7,.,TRBV5-1,.,TGCGCCAGCAGCTTGAGTGTAACGGACTACGAGCAGTACTTC,CASSLSVTDYEQYF
TRBJ1-4,TRBD1,TRBV7-8,.,TGTGCCAGCAGCTTCCGACAGGGGGCTCGAGAAAAACTGTTTTTT,CASSFRQGAREKLFF
TRBJ2-3,.,TRBV7-9,.,TGTGCCAGCAGCCCAGGGGCAGATACGCAGTATTTT,CASSPGADTQYF